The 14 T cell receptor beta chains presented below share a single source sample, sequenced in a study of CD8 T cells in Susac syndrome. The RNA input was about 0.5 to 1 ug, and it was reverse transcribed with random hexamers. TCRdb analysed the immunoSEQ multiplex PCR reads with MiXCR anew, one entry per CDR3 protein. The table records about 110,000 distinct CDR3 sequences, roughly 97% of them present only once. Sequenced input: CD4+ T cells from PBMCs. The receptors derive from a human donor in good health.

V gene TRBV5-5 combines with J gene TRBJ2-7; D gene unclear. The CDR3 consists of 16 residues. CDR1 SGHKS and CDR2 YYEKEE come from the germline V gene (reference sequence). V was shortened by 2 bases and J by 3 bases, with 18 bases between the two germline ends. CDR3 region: CASSFSRLGEVYEQYF. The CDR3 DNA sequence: TGTGCCAGCAGCTTCTCCAGACTCGGCGAGGTCTACGAGCAGTACTTC.

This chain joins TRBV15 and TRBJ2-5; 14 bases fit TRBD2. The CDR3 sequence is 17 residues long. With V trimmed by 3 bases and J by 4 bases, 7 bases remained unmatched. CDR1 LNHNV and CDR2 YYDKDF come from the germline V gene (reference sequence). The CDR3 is CATSSGLAGGLIETQYF. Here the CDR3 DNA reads TGTGCCACCAGCAGTGGACTAGCGGGAGGTTTAATAGAGACCCAGTACTTC.

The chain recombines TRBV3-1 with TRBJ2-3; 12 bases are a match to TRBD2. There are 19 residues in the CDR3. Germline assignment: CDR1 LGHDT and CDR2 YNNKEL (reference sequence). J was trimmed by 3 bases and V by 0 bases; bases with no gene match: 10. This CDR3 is CASSQDSTGLAGLTDTQYF. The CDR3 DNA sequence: TGTGCCAGCAGCCAAGATTCGACAGGACTAGCGGGATTGACAGATACGCAGTATTTT.

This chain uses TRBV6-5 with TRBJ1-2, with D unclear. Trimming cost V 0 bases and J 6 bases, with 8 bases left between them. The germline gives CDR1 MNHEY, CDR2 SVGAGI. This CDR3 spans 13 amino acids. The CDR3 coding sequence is TGTGCCAGCAGTTACTCTGGCGGAGATGGCTACACCTTC. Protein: CASSYSGGDGYTF.

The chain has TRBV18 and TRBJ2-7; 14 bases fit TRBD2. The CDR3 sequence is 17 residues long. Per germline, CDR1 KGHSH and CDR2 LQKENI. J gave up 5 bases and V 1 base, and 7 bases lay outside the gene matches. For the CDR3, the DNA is TGTGCCAGCTCACCACTTGGGACTAGCGGGAGAATCCACGAGCAGTACTTC. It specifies CASSPLGTSGRIHEQYF.

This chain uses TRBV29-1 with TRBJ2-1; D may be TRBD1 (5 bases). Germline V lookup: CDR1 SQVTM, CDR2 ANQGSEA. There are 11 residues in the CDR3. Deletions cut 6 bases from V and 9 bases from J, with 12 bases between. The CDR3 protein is CSVRPGLEQFF. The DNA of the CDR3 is TGCAGCGTCCGCCCAGGGCTTGAGCAGTTCTTC.

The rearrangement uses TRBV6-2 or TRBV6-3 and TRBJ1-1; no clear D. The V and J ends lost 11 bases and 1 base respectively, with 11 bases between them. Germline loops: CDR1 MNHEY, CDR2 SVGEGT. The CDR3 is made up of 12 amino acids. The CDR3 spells CASQTGNTEAFF. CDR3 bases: TGTGCCTCCCAGACGGGGAACACTGAAGCTTTCTTT.

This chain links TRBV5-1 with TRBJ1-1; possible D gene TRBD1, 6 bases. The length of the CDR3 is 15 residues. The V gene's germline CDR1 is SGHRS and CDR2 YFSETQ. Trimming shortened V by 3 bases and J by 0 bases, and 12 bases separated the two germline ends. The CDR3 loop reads CASSSNGQLNTEAFF. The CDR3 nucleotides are TGCGCCAGCAGCTCGAATGGACAGCTGAACACTGAAGCTTTCTTT.

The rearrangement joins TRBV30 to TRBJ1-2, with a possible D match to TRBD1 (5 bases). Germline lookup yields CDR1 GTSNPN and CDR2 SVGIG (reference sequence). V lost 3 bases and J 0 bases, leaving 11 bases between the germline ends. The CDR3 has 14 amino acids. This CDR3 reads CAWRAGHTNYGYTF. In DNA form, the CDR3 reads TGTGCCTGGAGGGCAGGACACACTAACTATGGCTACACCTTC. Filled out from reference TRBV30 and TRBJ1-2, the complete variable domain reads SQTIHQWPATLVQPVGSPLSLECTVEGTSNPNLYWYRQAAGRGLQLLFYSVGIGQISSEVPQNLSASRPQDRQFILSSKKLLLSDSGFYLCAWRAGHTNYGYTFGSGTRLTVV.

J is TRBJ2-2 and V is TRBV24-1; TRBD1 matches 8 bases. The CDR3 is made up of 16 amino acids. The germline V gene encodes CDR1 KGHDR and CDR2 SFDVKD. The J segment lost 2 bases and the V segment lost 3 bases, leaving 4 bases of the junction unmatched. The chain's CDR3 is CATSDPDRANTGELFF. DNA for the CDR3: TGTGCCACCAGTGATCCGGACAGGGCCAACACCGGGGAGCTGTTTTTT.

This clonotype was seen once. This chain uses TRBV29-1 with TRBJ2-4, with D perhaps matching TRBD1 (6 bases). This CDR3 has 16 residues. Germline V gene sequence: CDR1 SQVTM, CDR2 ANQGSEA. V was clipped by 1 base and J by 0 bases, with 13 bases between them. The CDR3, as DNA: TGCAGCGTTGAAGTATTGGGGGCCCAAGCCAAAAACATTCAGTACTTC. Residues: CSVEVLGAQAKNIQYF.

CDR3 bases: TGTGCCAGCAGCTTAACCCTCACAGATACGCAGTATTTT. Its protein product is CASSLTLTDTQYF. This chain uses TRBV11-2 with TRBJ2-3, with no clear D. Germline V CDR1 and CDR2: SGHAT, FQNNGV. V was clipped by 2 bases and J by 2 bases, with 5 bases between them. CDR3 length: 13 amino acids.

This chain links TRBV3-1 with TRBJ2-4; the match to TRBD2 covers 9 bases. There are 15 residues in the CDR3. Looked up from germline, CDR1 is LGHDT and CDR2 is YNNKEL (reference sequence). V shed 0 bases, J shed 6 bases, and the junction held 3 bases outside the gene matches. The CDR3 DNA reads TGTGCCAGCAGCCAAGATCAGGGACTAGCAAACATTCAGTACTTC. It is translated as CASSQDQGLANIQYF.

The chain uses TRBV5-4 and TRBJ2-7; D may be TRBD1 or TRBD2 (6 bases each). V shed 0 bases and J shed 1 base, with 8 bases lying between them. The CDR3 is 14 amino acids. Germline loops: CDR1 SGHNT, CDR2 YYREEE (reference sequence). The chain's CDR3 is CASSLGGASYEQYF. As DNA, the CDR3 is TGTGCCAGCAGCTTGGGGGGGGCGTCCTACGAGCAGTACTTC.